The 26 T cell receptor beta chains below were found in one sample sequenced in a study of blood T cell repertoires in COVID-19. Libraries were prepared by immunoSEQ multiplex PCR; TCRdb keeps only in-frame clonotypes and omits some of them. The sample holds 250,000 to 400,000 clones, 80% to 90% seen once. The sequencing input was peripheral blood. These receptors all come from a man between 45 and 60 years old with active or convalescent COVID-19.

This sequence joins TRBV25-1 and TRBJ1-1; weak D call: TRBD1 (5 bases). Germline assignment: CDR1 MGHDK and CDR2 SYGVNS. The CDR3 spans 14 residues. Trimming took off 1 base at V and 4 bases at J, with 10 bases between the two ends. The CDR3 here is CASSESGRATEAFF. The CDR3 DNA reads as TGTGCCAGCAGTGAATCAGGCAGGGCCACTGAAGCTTTCTTT.

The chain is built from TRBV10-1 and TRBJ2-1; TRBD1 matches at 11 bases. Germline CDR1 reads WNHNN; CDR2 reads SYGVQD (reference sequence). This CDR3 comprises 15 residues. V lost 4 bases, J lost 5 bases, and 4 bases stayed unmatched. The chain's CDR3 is CASSGGQGADNEQFF. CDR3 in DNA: TGCGCCAGCAGTGGTGGACAGGGGGCCGACAATGAGCAGTTCTTC.

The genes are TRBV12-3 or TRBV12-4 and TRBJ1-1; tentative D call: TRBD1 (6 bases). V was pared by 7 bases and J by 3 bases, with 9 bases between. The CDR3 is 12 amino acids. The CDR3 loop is CASIRGYTEAFF. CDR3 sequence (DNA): TGTGCCAGCATCAGGGGCTACACTGAAGCTTTCTTT.

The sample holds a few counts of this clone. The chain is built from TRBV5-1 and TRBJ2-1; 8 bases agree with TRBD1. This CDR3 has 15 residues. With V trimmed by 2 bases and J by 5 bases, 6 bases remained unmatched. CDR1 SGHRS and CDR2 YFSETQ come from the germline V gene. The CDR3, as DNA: TGCGCCAGCAGCTTTACGGACAGGGAAAACAATGAGCAGTTCTTC. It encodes CASSFTDRENNEQFF.

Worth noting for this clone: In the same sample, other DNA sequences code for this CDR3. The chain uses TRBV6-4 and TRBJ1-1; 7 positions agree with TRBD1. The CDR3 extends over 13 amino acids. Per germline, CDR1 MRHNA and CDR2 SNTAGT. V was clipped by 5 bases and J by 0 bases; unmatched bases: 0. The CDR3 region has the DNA TGTGCCAGCAGTCAGGGGGTGAACACTGAAGCTTTCTTT. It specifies CASSQGVNTEAFF.

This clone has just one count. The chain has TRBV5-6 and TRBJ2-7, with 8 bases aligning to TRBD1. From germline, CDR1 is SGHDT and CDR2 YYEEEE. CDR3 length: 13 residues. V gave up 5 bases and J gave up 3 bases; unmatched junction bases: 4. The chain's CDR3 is CASRYRGSYEQYF. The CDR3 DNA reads TGTGCCAGCAGGTACAGGGGGAGCTACGAGCAGTACTTC.

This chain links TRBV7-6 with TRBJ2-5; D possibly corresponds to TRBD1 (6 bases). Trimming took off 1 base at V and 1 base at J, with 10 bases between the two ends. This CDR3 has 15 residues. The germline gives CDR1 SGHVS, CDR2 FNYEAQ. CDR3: CASSLEDRLQETQYF. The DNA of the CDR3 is TGTGCCAGCAGCTTAGAGGACAGACTCCAAGAGACCCAGTACTTC.

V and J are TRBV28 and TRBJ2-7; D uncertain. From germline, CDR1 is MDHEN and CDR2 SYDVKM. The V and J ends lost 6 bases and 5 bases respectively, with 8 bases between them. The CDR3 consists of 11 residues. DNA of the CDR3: TGTGCCAGCAGACACGACAACGAGCAGTACTTC. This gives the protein CASRHDNEQYF.

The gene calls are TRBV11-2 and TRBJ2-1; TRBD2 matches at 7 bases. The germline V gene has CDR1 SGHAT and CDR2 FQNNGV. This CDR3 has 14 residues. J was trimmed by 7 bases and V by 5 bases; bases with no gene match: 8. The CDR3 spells CASSVWGGKNEQFF. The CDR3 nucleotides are TGTGCCAGCAGCGTGTGGGGGGGGAAGAATGAGCAGTTCTTC.

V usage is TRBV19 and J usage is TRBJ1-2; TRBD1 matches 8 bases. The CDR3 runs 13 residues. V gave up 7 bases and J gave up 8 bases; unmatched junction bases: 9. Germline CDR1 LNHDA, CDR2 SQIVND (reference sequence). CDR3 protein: CASKQQGGAGYTF. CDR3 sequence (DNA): TGTGCCAGTAAACAACAGGGGGGTGCCGGCTACACCTTC.

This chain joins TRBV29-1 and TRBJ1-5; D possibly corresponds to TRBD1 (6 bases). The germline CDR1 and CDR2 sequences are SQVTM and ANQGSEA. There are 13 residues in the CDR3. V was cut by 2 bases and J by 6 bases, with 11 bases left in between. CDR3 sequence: CSVEYREGQPQHF. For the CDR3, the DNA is TGCAGCGTTGAATACAGGGAAGGTCAGCCCCAGCATTTT.

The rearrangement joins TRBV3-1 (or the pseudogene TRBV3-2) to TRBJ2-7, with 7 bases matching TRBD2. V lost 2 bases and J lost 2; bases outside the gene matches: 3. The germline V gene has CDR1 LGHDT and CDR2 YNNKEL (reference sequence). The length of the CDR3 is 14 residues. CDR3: CASSQPGRTYEQYF. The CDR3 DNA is TGTGCCAGCAGCCAACCCGGGAGGACCTACGAGCAGTACTTC.

The CDR3: CASTNKYTGELFF. For the CDR3, the DNA is TGTGCCAGCACCAACAAATACACCGGGGAGCTGTTTTTT. V gene TRBV27 combines with J gene TRBJ2-2, with unresolved D. Germline assignment: CDR1 MNHEY and CDR2 SMNVEV (reference sequence). V was cut by 7 bases and J by 3 bases, with 9 bases left in between. The CDR3 contains 13 residues.

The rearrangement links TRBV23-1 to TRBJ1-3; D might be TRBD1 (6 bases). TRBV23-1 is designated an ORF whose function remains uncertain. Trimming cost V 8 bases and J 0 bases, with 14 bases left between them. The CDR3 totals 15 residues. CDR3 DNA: TGCGCCAGCCTCACGAGGGGGAGCTCTGGAAACACCATATATTTT. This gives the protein CASLTRGSSGNTIYF.

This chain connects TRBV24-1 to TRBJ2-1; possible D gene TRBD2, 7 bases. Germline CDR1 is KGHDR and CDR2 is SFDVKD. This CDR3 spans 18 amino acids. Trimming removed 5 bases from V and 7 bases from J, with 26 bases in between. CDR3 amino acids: CATSGPIGGALKRNEQFF. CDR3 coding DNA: TGTGCCACCAGTGGTCCCATAGGGGGGGCCTTAAAAAGGAATGAGCAGTTCTTC.

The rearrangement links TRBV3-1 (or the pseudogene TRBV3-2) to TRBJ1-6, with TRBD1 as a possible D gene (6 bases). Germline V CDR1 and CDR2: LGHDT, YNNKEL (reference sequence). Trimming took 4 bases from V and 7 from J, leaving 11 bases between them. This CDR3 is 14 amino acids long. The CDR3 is CASSRTGRNSPLHF. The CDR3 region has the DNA TGTGCCAGCAGCCGCACAGGGAGAAATTCACCCCTCCACTTT.

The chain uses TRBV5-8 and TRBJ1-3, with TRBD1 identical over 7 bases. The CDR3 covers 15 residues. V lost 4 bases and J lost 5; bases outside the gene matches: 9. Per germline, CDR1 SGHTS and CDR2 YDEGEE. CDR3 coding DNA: TGTGCCAGCAGCCCGGAGGGGGCTACGAGAAACACCATATATTTT. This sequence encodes CASSPEGATRNTIYF.

The chain's CDR3 is CASSQGGLDTEAFF. In DNA, the CDR3 is TGCGCCAGCAGCCAAGGAGGGTTGGACACTGAAGCTTTCTTT. This chain links TRBV4-3 with TRBJ1-1, with D uncertain. V lost 1 base, J lost 3 bases, and 9 bases lay in between. Per the germline V gene, CDR1 is LGHNA and CDR2 is YSLEER. The CDR3 has 14 residues.

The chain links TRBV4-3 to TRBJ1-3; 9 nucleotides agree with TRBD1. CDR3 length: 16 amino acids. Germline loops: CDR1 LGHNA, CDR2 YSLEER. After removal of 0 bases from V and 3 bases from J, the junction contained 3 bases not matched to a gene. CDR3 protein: CASSQEQGAGGNTIYF. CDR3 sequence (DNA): TGCGCCAGCAGCCAAGAACAGGGGGCAGGTGGAAACACCATATATTTT.

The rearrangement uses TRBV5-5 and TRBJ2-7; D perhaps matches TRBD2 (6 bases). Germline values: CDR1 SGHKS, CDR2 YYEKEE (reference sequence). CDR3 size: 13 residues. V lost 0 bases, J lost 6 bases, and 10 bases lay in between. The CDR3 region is CASSLEAEGEQYF. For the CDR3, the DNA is TGTGCCAGCAGCTTGGAGGCGGAGGGCGAGCAGTACTTC.

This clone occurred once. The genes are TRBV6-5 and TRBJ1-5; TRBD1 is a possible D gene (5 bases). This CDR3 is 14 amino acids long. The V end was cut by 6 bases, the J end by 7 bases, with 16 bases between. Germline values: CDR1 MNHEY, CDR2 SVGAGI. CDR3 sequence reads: CASSISQGSQPQHF. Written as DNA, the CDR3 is TGTGCCAGCAGCATTTCCCAGGGCAGCCAGCCCCAGCATTTT.

The CDR3 reads CASSRSLVRQFDEQFF. The DNA for the CDR3 is TGTGCCAGCAGCCGCTCTCTCGTCAGACAGTTCGATGAGCAGTTCTTC. This chain connects TRBV27 to TRBJ2-1; D might be TRBD1 (5 bases). Trimming took off 6 bases at V and 8 bases at J, with 23 bases between the two ends. This CDR3 has 16 amino acids. The germline V gene has CDR1 MNHEY and CDR2 SMNVEV (reference sequence).

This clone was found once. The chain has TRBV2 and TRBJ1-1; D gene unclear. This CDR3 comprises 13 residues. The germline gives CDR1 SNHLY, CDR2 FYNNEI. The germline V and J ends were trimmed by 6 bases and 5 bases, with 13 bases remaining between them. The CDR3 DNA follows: TGTGCCAGCAGGTCTCTAAGGCGGACTGAAGCTTTCTTT. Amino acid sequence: CASRSLRRTEAFF.

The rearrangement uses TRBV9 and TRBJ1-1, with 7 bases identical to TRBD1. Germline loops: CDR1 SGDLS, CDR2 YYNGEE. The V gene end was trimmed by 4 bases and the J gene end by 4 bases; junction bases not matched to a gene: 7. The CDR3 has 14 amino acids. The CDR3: CASSKGQEGTEAFF. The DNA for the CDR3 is TGTGCCAGCAGCAAAGGACAGGAGGGCACTGAAGCTTTCTTT.

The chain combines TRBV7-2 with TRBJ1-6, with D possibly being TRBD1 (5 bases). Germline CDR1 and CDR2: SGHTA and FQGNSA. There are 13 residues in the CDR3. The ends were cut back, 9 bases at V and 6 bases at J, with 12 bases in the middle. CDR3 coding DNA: TGTGCCAGTGGGAGGGGATCTAATTCACCCCTCCACTTT. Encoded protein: CASGRGSNSPLHF.

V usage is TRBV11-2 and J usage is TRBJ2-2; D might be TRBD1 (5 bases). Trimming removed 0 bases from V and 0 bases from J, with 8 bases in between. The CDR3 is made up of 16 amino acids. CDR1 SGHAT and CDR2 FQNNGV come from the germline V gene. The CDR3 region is CASSLEETANTGELFF. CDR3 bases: TGTGCCAGCAGCTTAGAAGAGACAGCGAACACCGGGGAGCTGTTTTTT.